Shown below are 11 T cell receptor beta chains from a single sample sequenced in a study of blood T cells in healthy people across ages (dated by TCRdb to the mid-2010s). Receptor amplification or capture employed 5' RACE. A second 7 to 11 cycle PCR used a sample-barcoded 5' primer and a J-beta primer mix. The public sequencing data were trimmed at Q25 with fastp and processed into clonotypes with MiXCR by TCRdb, which kept only in-frame beta chains. Identical CDR3 proteins give one entry, which carries the most common genes and DNA. Present in this sample are approximately 1,700,000 distinct CDR3 sequences, roughly two fifths of which were seen just once. Under 25% of the sample lies in the top ten. What was sequenced was blood. These TCRs come from a human donor in good health.

Points on this clonotype: The junction differs from germline at one of its ends, possibly a read error. This chain joins TRBV7-6 and TRBJ2-5; D is undetermined. This CDR3 is built from 16 residues. Germline V gene data show CDR1 as SGHVS and CDR2 as FNYEAQ. The CDR3 DNA reads as TGTGTCAGCAGCTTAGCCTGGCAGTGGGAAGGGGAGACCCAGTACTTC. Translating it yields CVSSLAWQWEGETQYF.

CDR3 region: CASSLYVAVSTDTQYF. For the CDR3, the DNA is TGTGCCAGCAGCTTGTACGTGGCGGTTAGCACAGATACGCAGTATTTT. J is TRBJ2-3 and V is TRBV5-6, with no clear D. The CDR3 loop spans 16 amino acids. Germline V CDR1 and CDR2: SGHDT, YYEEEE. The V end lost 1 base, the J end lost 0 bases, and 12 bases lay between the germline ends. Full variable domain (missing parts from reference TRBV5-6 and TRBJ2-3): DAGVTQSPTHLIKTRGQQVTLRCSPKSGHDTVSWYQQALGQGPQFIFQYYEEEERQRGNFPDRFSGHQFPNYSSELNVNALLLGDSALYLCASSLYVAVSTDTQYFGPGTRLTVL.

This chain links TRBV6-6 with TRBJ1-1; 7 bases map to TRBD1. The V segment lost 6 bases and the J segment 6 bases; nucleotides outside the gene matches: 10. This CDR3 spans 14 amino acids. The germline V gene has CDR1 MNHNY and CDR2 SVGAGI (reference sequence). The CDR3 loop reads CASRGTEVDPEAFF. The CDR3 DNA sequence: TGTGCCAGCAGAGGGACAGAGGTTGACCCTGAAGCTTTCTTT.

This clonotype occurred a few times. The chain uses TRBV6-1 and TRBJ1-5; D is undetermined. The CDR3 covers 14 residues. Germline V gene data show CDR1 as MNHNS and CDR2 as SASEGT. Trimming shortened V by 1 base and J by 5 bases, and 9 bases separated the two germline ends. CDR3 residues: CASSEEGYHQPQHF. DNA of the CDR3: TGTGCCAGCAGTGAAGAGGGATACCATCAGCCCCAGCATTTT.

This chain connects TRBV4-2 to TRBJ1-4; tentatively, D is TRBD1 (5 bases). The CDR3 sequence is 16 residues long. V lost 1 base and J 5 bases, leaving 14 bases between the germline ends. The germline CDR1 and CDR2 sequences are LGHNA and YNFKEQ. CDR3 sequence reads: CASSQVYGTENEKLFF. The CDR3 nucleotides are TGTGCCAGCAGCCAAGTTTATGGGACGGAAAATGAAAAACTGTTTTTT.

V gene TRBV5-6 combines with J gene TRBJ2-7; D may be TRBD2 (5 bases). CDR1 is SGHDT, CDR2 YYEEEE, per germline. CDR3 length: 16 residues. The V end lost 1 base, the J end lost 3 bases, and 17 bases lay between the germline ends. The CDR3 DNA follows: TGTGCCAGCAGCTTGTTTTGGTCGGGGAACTTCTACGAGCAGTACTTC. This codes for CASSLFWSGNFYEQYF.

This clonotype was counted only a few times. The chain couples TRBV6-5 to TRBJ1-1; TRBD1 aligns across 10 bases. The CDR3 spans 13 residues. Germline V gene sequence: CDR1 MNHEY, CDR2 SVGAGI. After removal of 5 bases from V and 10 bases from J, the junction contained 7 bases not matched to a gene. The CDR3 nucleotides are TGTGCCAGCAGTACCGGGACAGGGGAAGGAGCTTTCTTT. Translated: CASSTGTGEGAFF.

The rearrangement joins TRBV27 to TRBJ1-5; perhaps TRBD1 as D (5 bases). Trimming took 1 base from V and 5 from J, leaving 9 bases between them. Germline-derived CDR1 and CDR2 are MNHEY and SMNVEV (reference sequence). The CDR3 is 14 residues long. CDR3 sequence: CASSLWGLDQPQHF. The CDR3 coding sequence is TGTGCCAGCAGTTTATGGGGGTTAGATCAGCCCCAGCATTTT.

This rearrangement joins TRBV7-6 to TRBJ1-2, with unresolved D. CDR3 length equals 16 residues. Trimming removed 3 bases at V and 1 base at J, with 15 bases between. Looked up from germline, CDR1 is SGHVS and CDR2 is FNYEAQ. CDR3: CASSFRSGSINYGYTF. DNA for the CDR3: TGTGCCAGCAGCTTTCGTTCGGGCAGCATTAACTATGGCTACACCTTC. Filled out from reference TRBV7-6 and TRBJ1-2, the complete variable domain reads GAGVSQSPRYKVTKRGQDVALRCDPISGHVSLYWYRQALGQGPEFLTYFNYEAQQDKSGLPNDRFSAERPEGSISTLTIQRTEQRDSAMYRCASSFRSGSINYGYTFGSGTRLTVV.

The chain recombines TRBV3-1 with TRBJ2-1, with 11 bases matching TRBD1. The CDR3 loop spans 14 amino acids. From germline, CDR1 is LGHDT and CDR2 YNNKEL (reference sequence). After removal of 1 base from V and 8 bases from J, the junction contained 1 base not matched to a gene. Written as DNA, the CDR3 is TGTGCCAGCAGCCAAGGGACAGGGGGCGATGAGCAGTTCTTC. Translation gives CASSQGTGGDEQFF.

This chain links TRBV11-3 with TRBJ2-1, with 10 bases lining up with TRBD2. The CDR3 is 16 residues long. Per germline, CDR1 SGHNT and CDR2 YENEEA. J was trimmed by 4 bases and V by 5 bases; bases with no gene match: 8. Here the CDR3 reads CASSLRGAGGYNEQFF. The CDR3 DNA sequence: TGTGCCAGCAGCCTGAGAGGAGCGGGGGGGTACAATGAGCAGTTCTTC. Using reference TRBV11-3 and TRBJ2-1 for the parts outside the CDR3, the full variable domain is EAGVVQSPRYKIIEKKQPVAFWCNPISGHNTLYWYLQNLGQGPELLIRYENEEAVDDSQLPKDRFSAERLKGVDSTLKIQPAELGDSAVYLCASSLRGAGGYNEQFFGPGTRLTVL.